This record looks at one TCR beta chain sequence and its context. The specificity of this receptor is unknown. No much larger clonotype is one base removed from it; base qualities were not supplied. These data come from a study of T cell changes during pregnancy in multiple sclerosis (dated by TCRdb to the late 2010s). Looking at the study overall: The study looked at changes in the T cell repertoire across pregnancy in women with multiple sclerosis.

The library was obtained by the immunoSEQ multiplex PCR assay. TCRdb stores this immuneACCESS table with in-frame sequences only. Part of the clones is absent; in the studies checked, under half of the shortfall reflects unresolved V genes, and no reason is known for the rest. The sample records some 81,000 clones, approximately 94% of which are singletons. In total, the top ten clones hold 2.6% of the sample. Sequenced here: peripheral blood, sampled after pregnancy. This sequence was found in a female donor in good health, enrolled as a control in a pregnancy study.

The CDR3 protein sequence reads: CASSLDRGNGETQYF. The nucleotide sequence reads as follows: TGTGCCAGCAGCTTAGATCGGGGGAATGGAGAGACCCAGTACTTC. This receptor chain uses TRBV11-2 and TRBJ2-5; matching of 6 bases hints at TRBD2 as the D gene. The CDR3 runs 15 residues from the cysteine to the phenylalanine. Only CDR3 DNA remains: 45 bases, in frame from the first base. Trimming at the junction amounts to 0 bases on V and 4 bases on J, and the germline ends lie 12 bases apart. For CDR1 and CDR2, the germline V gene lists SGHAT and FQNNGV.